This T cell receptor (beta chain) was found in a study of blood T cell repertoires in COVID-19. Study as a whole: Samples representing acute and convalescent COVID-19 were sourced from the United States, Italy and Spain. From T cells, B-cell-depleted T cells, or PBMCs came the material, which was cDNA or gDNA.

Authors' processing steps: Reference gene primer amplification yielded estimated nucleated cell counts. Repertoires were generated with immunoSEQ multiplex PCR, while TCRdb's copy carries only in-frame clones and drops some. That table gives V, J and clone size, and the DNA gave D and trimming. The data contain roughly 140,000 clones, approximately 90% of them singletons. This sequence was found in a woman between 65 and 79 years old with acute or convalescent COVID-19. Specimen: peripheral blood.

Here the CDR3 reads CASSPSNRVNQPQHF. Written as DNA, the CDR3 is TGTGCCAGCAGCCCTTCAAACAGGGTTAATCAGCCCCAGCATTTT. The chain carries TRBV4-2 and TRBJ1-5; D is possibly TRBD1 (6 bases). Germline V gene data show CDR1 as LGHNA and CDR2 as YNFKEQ. V was pared by 4 bases and J by 4 bases, with 14 bases between. The CDR3 has 15 amino acids.